Presented here are 16 T cell receptor beta chains from one specimen sequenced in a study of cytomegalovirus exposure and HLA in healthy donors. PCR primers comprised 60 Vbeta and 13 Jbeta primers. Generated by immunoSEQ multiplex PCR, the TCRdb table keeps only in-frame clones and is missing some. The data contain about 250,000 clones, about 66% of them seen just once; the ten biggest clones take up under 2.5%. Material: PBMCs. These receptors were taken from a female donor in good health and CMV-seronegative.

V is TRBV11-3 and J is TRBJ2-4, with 8 bases matching TRBD1. From germline, CDR1 is SGHNT and CDR2 YENEEA. The length of the CDR3 is 16 residues. After removal of 4 bases from V and 1 base from J, the junction contained 6 bases not matched to a gene. CDR3 sequence reads: CASSYRTGMAKNIQYF. The DNA for the CDR3 is TGTGCCAGCAGCTATCGGACAGGGATGGCCAAAAACATTCAGTACTTC.

V and J are TRBV20-1 and TRBJ1-2; 8 positions match TRBD1. CDR3 length: 11 residues. The germline V gene has CDR1 DFQATT and CDR2 SNEGSKA (reference sequence). The V and J ends lost 6 bases and 8 bases, in that order; junction bases with no gene match: 5. The CDR3 protein is CSAPDRGGYTF. CDR3 DNA sequence: TGCAGTGCACCTGACAGGGGCGGCTACACCTTC.

The chain has TRBV29-1 and TRBJ2-7; D is perhaps TRBD2 (5 bases). Per germline, CDR1 SQVTM and CDR2 ANQGSEA. The ends were cut back, 5 bases at V and 2 bases at J, with 7 bases in the middle. The CDR3 sequence is 11 residues long. The CDR3 coding sequence is TGCAGCGTTCGGGGTCCCTACGAGCAGTACTTC. Translation: CSVRGPYEQYF.

The chain uses TRBV6-1 and TRBJ1-5; TRBD1 matches at 9 bases. The J segment lost 7 bases and the V segment lost 6 bases, leaving 10 bases of the junction unmatched. The CDR3 has 15 amino acids. Germline V gives CDR1 MNHNS, CDR2 SASEGT. The DNA for the CDR3 is TGTGCCAGCAGAGAGCGGACAGGGGTCGGGCAGCCCCAGCATTTT. It specifies CASRERTGVGQPQHF.

This chain joins TRBV5-1 and TRBJ2-2, with 7 nucleotides matching TRBD2. Germline trimming cut 2 bases from V and 7 bases from J; bases unmatched to any gene: 8. The CDR3 spans 15 residues. In germline, CDR1 is SGHRS, CDR2 YFSETQ. The CDR3 bases are TGCGCCAGCAGCTTCTTGGCGGGAGCGGGCGGGGAGCTGTTTTTT. This encodes CASSFLAGAGGELFF.

This clone has more than one count but fewer than ten. The chain joins TRBV28 to TRBJ2-1; perhaps TRBD2 as D (6 bases). The germline CDR1 and CDR2 sequences are MDHEN and SYDVKM. CDR3 size: 16 residues. Trimming took off 8 bases at V and 0 bases at J, with 17 bases between the two ends. The CDR3 sequence: CASGRAAGSSYNEQFF. CDR3 coding DNA: TGTGCCAGCGGTAGGGCGGCGGGGAGCTCCTACAATGAGCAGTTCTTC.

About this clone: One end of the junction varies from germline; a read error may be responsible. The same CDR3 also results from other DNA sequences found in this sample. This rearrangement joins TRBV7-9 to TRBJ2-7; possible D gene TRBD1, 6 bases. The CDR3 has 13 amino acids. Looked up from germline, CDR1 is SEHNR and CDR2 is FQNEAQ (reference sequence). The CDR3 protein is CSSSLQGSYEQYF. The DNA of the CDR3 is TGTTCCAGCAGCTTACAGGGTTCCTACGAGCAGTACTTC.

J is TRBJ1-1 and V is TRBV7-2; no clear D. Per germline, CDR1 SGHTA and CDR2 FQGNSA. The CDR3 covers 14 residues. The V end was cut by 2 bases, the J end by 3 bases, with 10 bases between. The CDR3 here is CASSLLLPHTEAFF. In DNA form, the CDR3 reads TGTGCCAGCAGCTTACTCCTACCGCACACTGAAGCTTTCTTT.

There are a few counts of this clone. The chain couples TRBV6-5 to TRBJ2-1; 9 nucleotides align to TRBD2. The CDR3 contains 16 residues. CDR1 and CDR2 from the germline V gene are MNHEY and SVGAGI. The V gene end was trimmed by 0 bases and the J gene end by 6 bases; junction bases not matched to a gene: 6. CDR3 loop: CASSYSPAGGANEQFF. The CDR3 coding sequence is TGTGCCAGCAGTTACTCGCCAGCGGGAGGTGCCAATGAGCAGTTCTTC.

The chain is built from TRBV29-1 and TRBJ2-1, with D possibly being TRBD2 (6 bases). CDR3 size: 12 residues. The V and J ends lost 7 bases and 3 bases respectively, with 10 bases between them. From germline, CDR1 is SQVTM and CDR2 ANQGSEA. The CDR3 sequence: CSGRRGYNEQFF. CDR3 sequence (DNA): TGCAGCGGTCGGAGGGGCTACAATGAGCAGTTCTTC.

The chain recombines TRBV5-6 with TRBJ2-3, with TRBD2 as a possible D gene (6 bases). V lost 6 bases to trimming and J lost 3 bases, with 20 bases between them. The CDR3 is 16 amino acids. Germline V CDR1 and CDR2: SGHDT, YYEEEE. The DNA for the CDR3 is TGTGCCAGCACCCATCAGTTGCGGGACCCTACAGATACGCAGTATTTT. Its translation is CASTHQLRDPTDTQYF.

This clone was detected once. A read error may account for a junction end that differs from germline. The chain couples TRBV7-7 to TRBJ2-2; TRBD2 agrees at 7 bases. CDR3 length: 16 amino acids. The germline V gene has CDR1 SSHAT and CDR2 FNYEAQ (reference sequence). CDR3: CASSLFAGANTGELFF. In nucleotides, the CDR3 is TGTGCTAGCAGCCTTTTTGCGGGAGCGAACACCGGGGAGCTGTTTTTT.

This chain connects TRBV2 to TRBJ1-4, with D possibly TRBD1 on 5 matching bases. Germline CDR1 SNHLY, CDR2 FYNNEI. V shed 5 bases and J shed 8 bases, with 9 bases lying between them. There are 12 residues in the CDR3. The CDR3 DNA is TGTGCCAGCAGTTACCACAGGGAAAAACTGTTTTTT. This gives the protein CASSYHREKLFF.

The CDR3 spells CSVEDKNTEAFF. For the CDR3, the DNA is TGCAGCGTTGAGGACAAGAACACTGAAGCTTTCTTT. The chain uses TRBV29-1 and TRBJ1-1, with D perhaps matching TRBD1 (5 bases). CDR1 is SQVTM, CDR2 ANQGSEA, per germline. The V end was cut by 3 bases, the J end by 1 base, with 6 bases between. CDR3 length equals 12 residues.

This chain links TRBV7-9 with TRBJ2-7; 7 positions match TRBD1. Trimming cost V 6 bases and J 5 bases; bases outside gene matches: 10. Per germline, CDR1 SEHNR and CDR2 FQNEAQ (reference sequence). The CDR3 extends over 14 amino acids. CDR3 amino acids: CASRRGQNTDEQYF. CDR3 nucleotide sequence: TGTGCCAGCAGACGGGGACAGAACACTGACGAGCAGTACTTC. The variable domain in full, with the rest retrieved from reference TRBV7-9 and TRBJ2-7, is DTGVSQNPRHKITKRGQNVTFRCDPISEHNRLYWYRQTLGQGPEFLTYFQNEAQLEKSRLLSDRFSAERPKGSFSTLEIQRTEQGDSAMYLCASRRGQNTDEQYFGPGTRLTVT.

V gene TRBV6-5 combines with J gene TRBJ2-7; TRBD2 agrees at 13 bases. Germline values: CDR1 MNHEY, CDR2 SVGAGI. V was clipped by 1 base and J by 3 bases; unmatched bases: 0. The CDR3 covers 15 residues. The CDR3 nucleotides are TGTGCCAGCAGTTACTGGACTAGCGGGGGCTACGAGCAGTACTTC. The encoded protein is CASSYWTSGGYEQYF.